The clone carrying this T cell receptor (beta chain) has a single count. What it recognizes is unknown. Time point denoted: peripheral blood 6 weeks after treatment start. Assay used: immunoSEQ multiplex PCR; TCRdb lists only in-frame clones, some missing. The table lists about 41,000 clones, around 84% of them singletons, with 2.6% in the top ten. The sample originates from a study of PD-L1 blockade in urothelial cancer. Study information: Analyses used blood from 3 weeks (second dose) and 6 weeks after treatment start. Blood samples contained a median 141,255 T cells.

Study results and caveats: Tumor-associated TCR clones expanded more in blood at 3 weeks in patients with durable benefit.

Trimming removed 2 bases from V and 7 bases from J, with 12 bases in between. The CDR3 has 14 residues. CDR1 and CDR2 (germline): SGHDN, FVKESK. The sample consisted of PBMCs, taken around atezolizumab (anti-PD-L1) treatment. This TCR derives from a man between 65 and 85 years old with urothelial cancer. The J gene is TRBJ2-1, the V gene TRBV14; tentative D call: TRBD2 (6 bases). CDR3 residues: CASSQIYGGNEQFF. The DNA of the CDR3 is TGTGCCAGCAGCCAAATATATGGGGGGAATGAGCAGTTCTTC.